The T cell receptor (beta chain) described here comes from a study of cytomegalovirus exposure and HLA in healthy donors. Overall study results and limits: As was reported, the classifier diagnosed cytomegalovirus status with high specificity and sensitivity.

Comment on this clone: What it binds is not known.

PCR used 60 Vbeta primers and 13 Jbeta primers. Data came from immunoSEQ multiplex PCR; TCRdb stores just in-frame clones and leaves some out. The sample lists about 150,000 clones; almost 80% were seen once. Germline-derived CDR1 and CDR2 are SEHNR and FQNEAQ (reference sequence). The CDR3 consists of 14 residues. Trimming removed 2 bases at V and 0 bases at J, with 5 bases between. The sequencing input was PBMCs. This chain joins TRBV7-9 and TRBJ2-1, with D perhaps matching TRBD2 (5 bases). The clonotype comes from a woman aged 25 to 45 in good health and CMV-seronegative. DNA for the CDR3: TGTGCCAGCAGCTTACGGGACTCCTACAATGAGCAGTTCTTC. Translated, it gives CASSLRDSYNEQFF.